This TCR beta chain was captured in a study of response to subunit inactivated influenza vaccine. Each CDR3 protein gets one entry after TCRdb re-called the RT-PCR reads with MiXCR. The profile shows around 570,000 distinct CDR3 sequences, around 11% of them singletons. This clonotype was recorded a few times. Its antigen is still unknown. The CDR3 sequence is 15 residues long. V trimming: 4 bases; J trimming: 10 bases; junction bases outside the gene matches: 12. Per the germline V gene, CDR1 is LGHDT and CDR2 is YNNKEL (reference sequence). Findings of the study overall: Authors suggested seasonal influenza vaccinations each recruit few new T cells.

The sample was also reused in another study, on T cells expressing NK-cell markers. From that second work: Libraries used 5'RACE template switching adding universal primer site and UMIs. Each TCR beta repertoire originated in sorted T cells that were CD3+CD56+NKG2C+, CD3+CD56+NKG2C- or CD3+CD56-NKG2C+. Seven donors tested HCMV-seropositive and one tested seronegative among the eight sequenced. Researchers report these clonotypes also headed the CD3+CD56-NKG2C+ fraction in four donors.

The chain links TRBV3-1 to TRBJ2-1; 8 bases fit TRBD2. This sequence originates from a man aged 45 to 65 who received an inactivated influenza vaccine. Sequencing was performed on PBMCs from blood, taken on the day of vaccination. CDR3 protein: CASSPRLANRGEQFF. The CDR3 DNA reads TGTGCCAGCAGCCCCAGACTAGCGAACCGCGGGGAGCAGTTCTTC.